This T cell receptor (beta chain) was documented in a study of blood T cell repertoires in COVID-19. Overall study context: The samples span acute and convalescent COVID-19 from the United States, Italy and Spain.

The CDR3 loop spans 19 amino acids. The V and J ends lost 4 bases and 2 bases respectively, with 25 bases between them. CDR1 is SGHDT, CDR2 YYEEEE, per germline. Authors' data handling: Estimation of nucleated cell counts was performed using reference gene primer amplification. Generated by immunoSEQ multiplex PCR, the TCRdb table keeps only in-frame clones and is missing some. The V and J calls and clone size are taken from that table; D and trimming were inferred from the DNA. In the table there are 150,000 to 200,000 clones, 80% to 90% of which are singletons. The chain carries TRBV5-6 and TRBJ1-3, with D perhaps TRBD1 (5 bases). The clonotype originates from a human donor with active or convalescent COVID-19. The donor label of this sample is uncertain. Sequenced sample: peripheral blood. CDR3 in amino acids: CASSPVGVLGDSTGNTIYF. For the CDR3, the DNA is TGTGCCAGCAGCCCCGTAGGGGTCTTAGGCGATTCGACTGGAAACACCATATATTTT.